This record covers a single T cell receptor beta chain. Its target is not known. TCR beta CDR3 regions were amplified from RNA. TCR CDR3 regions were first amplified by RT-PCR with HTBI primers. TCRdb redid the calling of the multiplex PCR reads with MiXCR, one entry per CDR3 protein. The table lists 550,000 to 700,000 distinct CDR3 sequences, about 43% of them singletons. This specimen comes from a study of T cells in Graves' hyperthyroidism and ophthalmopathy. Regarding the study as a whole: Clonotypes that were expanded in thyroid above 0.001 mostly appeared in blood too.

Germline assignment: CDR1 SGHDN and CDR2 FVKESK. Trimming took 0 bases from V and 4 from J, leaving 6 bases between them. CDR3 size: 13 residues. The sample comprised peripheral blood or thyroid tissue (not recorded which). The V gene is TRBV14, the J gene TRBJ2-5; D is ambiguous. The source is an adult woman with Graves' disease, either hyperthyroidism or ophthalmopathy (not recorded which). The CDR3: CASSQEFRETQYF. DNA of the CDR3: TGTGCCAGCAGCCAAGAGTTCCGAGAGACCCAGTACTTC.